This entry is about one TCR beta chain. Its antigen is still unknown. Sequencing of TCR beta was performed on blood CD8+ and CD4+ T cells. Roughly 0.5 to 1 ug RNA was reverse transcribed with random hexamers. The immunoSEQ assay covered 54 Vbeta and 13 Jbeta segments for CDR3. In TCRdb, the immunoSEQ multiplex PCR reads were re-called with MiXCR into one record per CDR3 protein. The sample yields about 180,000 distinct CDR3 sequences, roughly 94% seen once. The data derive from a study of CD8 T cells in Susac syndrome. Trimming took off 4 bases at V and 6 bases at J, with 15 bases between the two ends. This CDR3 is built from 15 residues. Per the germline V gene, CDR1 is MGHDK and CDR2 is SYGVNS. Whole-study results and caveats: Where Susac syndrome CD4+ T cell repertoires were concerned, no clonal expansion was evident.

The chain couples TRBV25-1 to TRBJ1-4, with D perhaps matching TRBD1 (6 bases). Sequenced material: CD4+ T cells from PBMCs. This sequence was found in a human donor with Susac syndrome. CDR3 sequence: CASSGGQLFYEKLFF. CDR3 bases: TGTGCCAGCAGTGGCGGACAGTTGTTTTATGAAAAACTGTTTTTT.